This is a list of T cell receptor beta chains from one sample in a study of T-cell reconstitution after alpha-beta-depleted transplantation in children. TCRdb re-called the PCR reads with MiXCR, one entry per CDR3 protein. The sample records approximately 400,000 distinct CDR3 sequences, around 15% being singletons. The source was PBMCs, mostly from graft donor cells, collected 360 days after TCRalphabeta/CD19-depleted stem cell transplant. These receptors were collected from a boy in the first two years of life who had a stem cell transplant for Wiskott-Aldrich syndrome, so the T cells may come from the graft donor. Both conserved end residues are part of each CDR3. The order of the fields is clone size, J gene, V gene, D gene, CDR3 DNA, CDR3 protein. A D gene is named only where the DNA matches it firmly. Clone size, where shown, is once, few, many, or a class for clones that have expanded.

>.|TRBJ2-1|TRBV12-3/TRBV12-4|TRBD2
TGTGCCAGCAGCCCTGGGGGAGCGGGGGGGGATGAGCAGTTCTTC
CASSPGGAGGDEQFF
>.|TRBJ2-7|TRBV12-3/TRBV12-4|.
TGTGCCAGCAGTTTAGCGTATTCCGAGCAGTACTTC
CASSLAYSEQYF
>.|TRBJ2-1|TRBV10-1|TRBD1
TGCGCCAGCAGTGAGTCGACAGGGAATACCTACAATGAGCAGTTCTTC
CASSESTGNTYNEQFF
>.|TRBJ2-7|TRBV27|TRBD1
TGTGCCAGCAGAACAGGGGGCCAGGCCTACGAGCAGTACTTC
CASRTGGQAYEQYF
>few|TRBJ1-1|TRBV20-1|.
TGCAGTGCCGAGAGTGGAGGGACTGAAGCTTTCTTT
CSAESGGTEAFF
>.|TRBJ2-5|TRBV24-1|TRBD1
TGTGCCACCAGTGATGCCAAACAGGGGCCTCTATGGCACTTC
CATSDAKQGPLWHF
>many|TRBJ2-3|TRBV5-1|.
TGCGCCAGCAGCTTGGAGCTCACAGATACGCAGTATTTT
CASSLELTDTQYF
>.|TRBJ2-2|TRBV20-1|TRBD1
TGCAGTGCTAGGGGGACAGGGCGGACCGGGGAGCTGTTTTTT
CSARGTGRTGELFF
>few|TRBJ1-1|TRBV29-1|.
TGCAGCGTGATCCGAAAAGGGAACACTGAAGCTTTCTTT
CSVIRKGNTEAFF
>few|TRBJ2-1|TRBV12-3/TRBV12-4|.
TGTGCCAGCAGTTTAGGGCTAGCCAACAATGAGCAGTTCTTC
CASSLGLANNEQFF
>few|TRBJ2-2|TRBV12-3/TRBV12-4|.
TGTGCCAGCAGTCCTCATGGACTTAGCTTCATCGGGGAGCTGTTTTTT
CASSPHGLSFIGELFF
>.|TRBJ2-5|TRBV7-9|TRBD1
TGTGCCAGCAGGGGACAGGGGCCAAGGGAGACCCAGTACTTC
CASRGQGPRETQYF
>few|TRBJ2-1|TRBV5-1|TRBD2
TGCGCCAGCAGCCCTAGACTAGCGAACTACAATGAGCAGTTCTTC
CASSPRLANYNEQFF